These 2 T cell receptor beta chains were sequenced from one sample in a study of shared clonotypes between healthy human individuals. Profiling relied on immunoSEQ multiplex PCR, and the TCRdb table lists in-frame clones only, not all of them. The sample has some 500,000 clones, roughly 95% seen once. The specimen was naive CD4+ T cells sorted from blood. Subset in this sample: CD45RA+ positively selected. These receptors originate from a young woman in good health.

The chain combines TRBV6-1 with TRBJ2-5, with 9 bases aligning to TRBD2. There are 15 residues in the CDR3. CDR1 is MNHNS and CDR2 is SASEGT in the germline V gene. Trimming removed 8 bases from V and 5 bases from J; junction bases left unmatched: 12. The CDR3 DNA follows: TGTGCCAGCGGAAGGGCTAGCGGGATGGGGGAGACCCAGTACTTC. Translation: CASGRASGMGETQYF.

The chain is built from TRBV5-1 and TRBJ2-7; 8 bases are shared with TRBD1. CDR3 length equals 16 residues. Germline trimming cut 4 bases from V and 1 base from J; bases unmatched to any gene: 10. Germline V lookup: CDR1 SGHRS, CDR2 YFSETQ. As DNA, the CDR3 is TGCGCCAGCAGCCTAGGAACAGGGGGACAATCCTACGAGCAGTACTTC. It specifies CASSLGTGGQSYEQYF.